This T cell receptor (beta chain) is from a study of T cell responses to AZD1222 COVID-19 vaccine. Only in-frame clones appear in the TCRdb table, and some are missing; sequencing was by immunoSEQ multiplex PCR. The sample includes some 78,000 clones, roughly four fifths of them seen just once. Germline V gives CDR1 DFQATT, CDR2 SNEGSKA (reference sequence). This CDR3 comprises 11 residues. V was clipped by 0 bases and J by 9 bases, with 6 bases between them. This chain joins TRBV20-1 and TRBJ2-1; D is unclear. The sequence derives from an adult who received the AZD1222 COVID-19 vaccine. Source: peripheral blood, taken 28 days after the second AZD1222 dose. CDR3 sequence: CSARDEAEQFF. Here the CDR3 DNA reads TGCAGTGCTAGAGACGAGGCTGAGCAGTTCTTC.